This TCR beta chain emerged from a study of blood T cells in healthy people across ages. This CDR3 has 12 amino acids. In germline, CDR1 is SQVTM, CDR2 ANQGSEA. With 8 bases clipped from V and 4 bases from J, the junction kept 6 bases outside the gene matches. Primers used in a second PCR of about 6 to 11 cycles were a sample-barcoded 5' primer and a J-beta primer mix. TCRdb itself ran the 5' RACE reads through MiXCR, one entry per CDR3 protein. The sample holds 650,000 to 1,000,000 distinct CDR3 sequences, 36% seen once. The clonotype comes from a man in his late teens or twenties in good health. Sample: blood. The rearrangement uses TRBV29-1 and TRBJ1-2, with 8 bases that match TRBD1. The CDR3 reads CSSYDRGYGYTF. CDR3 DNA sequence: TGCAGCTCCTATGACAGGGGCTATGGCTACACCTTC. Looking up the rest from reference TRBV29-1 and TRBJ1-2 gives the full variable domain: SAVISQKPSRDICQRGTSLTIQCQVDSQVTMMFWYRQQPGQSLTLIATANQGSEATYESGFVIDKFPISRPNLTFSTLTVSNMSPEDSSIYLCSSYDRGYGYTFGSGTRLTVV.